The T cell receptor (beta chain) described here comes from a study of blood T cell repertoires in COVID-19. Measured with immunoSEQ multiplex PCR; TCRdb has only the in-frame clones, and not every one. The sample carries approximately 230,000 clones, approximately 90% recorded once. Sequenced sample: peripheral blood. This receptor was identified in a middle-aged woman who had recovered from COVID-19.

The CDR3 loop is CASSQTDRGLYEQYF. DNA of the CDR3: TGCGCCAGCAGCCAGACGGACAGGGGGCTGTACGAGCAGTACTTC. The rearrangement joins TRBV4-1 to TRBJ2-7; 11 nucleotides align to TRBD1. This CDR3 region has 15 residues. Trimming cost V 3 bases and J 4 bases; bases outside gene matches: 5. Germline V CDR1 and CDR2: MGHRA, YSYEKL.